Listed here are 5 T cell receptor beta chains from one sample, sequenced in a study of OX40 agonist ivuxolimab in advanced cancers. Data came from immunoSEQ multiplex PCR; TCRdb stores just in-frame clones and leaves some out. The data show 40,000 or so clones, with about 83% seen just once and roughly 33% held by the top ten. The sample in question was CD4+ or CD8+ T cells sorted from blood, obtained in a trial of the OX40 agonist ivuxolimab. These TCRs come from an adult with an advanced solid tumor such as melanoma, head and neck, liver or kidney cancer.

This clone was found once. The genes are TRBV28 and TRBJ1-5; D uncertain. This CDR3 has 14 residues. Germline V lookup: CDR1 MDHEN, CDR2 SYDVKM. V lost 6 bases to trimming and J lost 0 bases, with 9 bases between them. CDR3 loop: CASSPGLSNQPQHF. The DNA for the CDR3 is TGTGCCAGCAGCCCAGGTCTTAGCAATCAGCCCCAGCATTTT.

The chain has TRBV11-2 and TRBJ1-6; possibly TRBD1 for D (6 bases). The V end lost 5 bases, the J end lost 13 bases, and 18 bases lay between the germline ends. This CDR3 is built from 14 residues. The germline V gene has CDR1 SGHAT and CDR2 FQNNGV. The CDR3 DNA sequence: TGTGCCAGCAGCCGCGGACAGCCGATGGGTCCCCTCCACTTT. Protein product: CASSRGQPMGPLHF.

This clone was counted a single time. The V and J genes are TRBV5-1 and TRBJ1-6; D unclear. V was clipped by 6 bases and J by 10 bases, with 14 bases between them. The CDR3 extends over 13 amino acids. The germline gives CDR1 SGHRS, CDR2 YFSETQ. The CDR3 sequence is CASIPPGRSPLHF. The CDR3 DNA reads as TGCGCCAGCATTCCACCCGGTAGGTCACCCCTCCACTTT.

The V call is TRBV4-1, the J call TRBJ1-1; 8 bases align to TRBD1. Germline lookup yields CDR1 MGHRA and CDR2 YSYEKL. J lost 4 bases, V lost 4 bases, and 11 bases had no gene match. The length of the CDR3 is 16 residues. This CDR3 is CASSRGAGGSSTEAFF. The CDR3 region has the DNA TGCGCCAGCAGCCGGGGGGCAGGGGGCTCGAGCACTGAAGCTTTCTTT.

This clone was counted a single time. The chain is built from TRBV7-8 and TRBJ2-2; the D is unclear. The V gene's germline CDR1 is SGHVS and CDR2 FQNEAQ. The CDR3 covers 15 residues. V shed 6 bases and J shed 0 bases, with 11 bases lying between them. The CDR3 bases are TGTGCCAGCAGACTGACCCCCTCGAACACCGGGGAGCTGTTTTTT. This gives the protein CASRLTPSNTGELFF.